This TCR beta chain was recovered during a study of T cell clonality in common variable immunodeficiency. Control and CVID samples contributed equal amounts of genomic DNA. Profiling relied on immunoSEQ multiplex PCR, and the TCRdb table lists in-frame clones only, not all of them. The data show more than 55,000 clones, with none appearing a single time. The CDR3 contains 13 residues. Germline V lookup: CDR1 DFQATT, CDR2 SNEGSKA (reference sequence). Trimming removed 0 bases from V and 4 bases from J, with 7 bases in between. Study-level results: Compared with controls, CVID subjects had fewer shared TCRbeta clones. Common variable immunodeficiency TCR beta sequences reportedly had fewer deletions and N-nucleotide insertions. TCRbeta clonality was increased in CVID versus healthy controls.

At least ten counts were recorded for this clone. Its antigen remains unidentified. The read ends 3 residues shy of where the CDR3 ends; the end is completed using the germline J gene. This clonotype was obtained from a person between 18 and 75 years old in good health. This chain joins TRBV20-1 and TRBJ1-5; D ambiguous. The material sequenced was peripheral blood mononuclear cells. CDR3 residues: CSARDPQNQPQHF. The covered CDR3 bases are TGCAGTGCTAGAGATCCACAGAATCAGCCC.